Listed below are T cell receptor beta chains from one sample, sequenced in a study of post-analysis software for immune sequencing data. Each CDR3 protein is one row after TCRdb ran MiXCR on the PCR reads. The table shows approximately 770,000 distinct CDR3 sequences, with 35% to 55% occurring only once. The sequencing sample was made of blood. All receptors derive from a girl between 5 and 17 years old with multiple sclerosis. Each CDR3 is given with its conserved first and last residue. The D gene is left open where the match is weak. Not all rows give a size; the values are once, few, many and, for expanded clones, a class.

clone size: -
J gene: TRBJ2-1
D gene: -
CDR3 length: 16
V gene: TRBV13
CDR3 protein: CASSLGGTTMGGEQFF
CDR3 DNA: TGTGCCAGCAGCTTGGGTGGGACCACAATGGGGGGAGAGCAGTTCTTC

clone size: few
J gene: TRBJ2-1
D gene: -
CDR3 length: 13
V gene: TRBV6-1
CDR3 protein: CASSEGSENEQFF
CDR3 DNA: TGTGCCAGCAGTGAAGGTTCAGAGAATGAGCAGTTCTTC

clone size: -
J gene: TRBJ2-1
D gene: TRBD2
CDR3 length: 15
V gene: TRBV6-5
CDR3 protein: CASSYYTGGPDEQFF
CDR3 DNA: TGTGCCAGCAGTTACTATACGGGAGGGCCCGATGAGCAGTTCTTC

clone size: many
J gene: TRBJ2-7
D gene: -
CDR3 length: 15
V gene: TRBV20-1
CDR3 protein: CSATIQGYDSGEQYF
CDR3 DNA: TGCAGTGCTACCATACAGGGCTACGATTCCGGCGAGCAGTACTTC

clone size: -
J gene: TRBJ1-1
D gene: -
CDR3 length: 13
V gene: TRBV7-9
CDR3 protein: CASSLAQRRSAFF
CDR3 DNA: TGTGCCAGCAGCTTAGCCCAGAGGAGGTCGGCTTTCTTT

clone size: -
J gene: TRBJ2-5
D gene: TRBD1
CDR3 length: 15
V gene: TRBV5-6
CDR3 protein: CASSVGQGNPYGQYF
CDR3 DNA: TGTGCCAGCAGCGTGGGACAGGGGAATCCCTACGGGCAGTACTTC

clone size: -
J gene: TRBJ2-1
D gene: TRBD2
CDR3 length: 16
V gene: TRBV12-3/TRBV12-4
CDR3 protein: CASSPTPLAGGGEQFF
CDR3 DNA: TGTGCCAGCAGCCCGACTCCTCTAGCGGGAGGGGGTGAGCAGTTCTTC

clone size: -
J gene: TRBJ1-2
D gene: -
CDR3 length: 15
V gene: TRBV20-1
CDR3 protein: CSASVGGYQGYGYTF
CDR3 DNA: TGCAGTGCTAGCGTTGGGGGGTATCAGGGCTATGGCTACACCTTC

clone size: -
J gene: TRBJ2-7
D gene: -
CDR3 length: 15
V gene: TRBV5-5
CDR3 protein: CASSQHAALSYEQYF
CDR3 DNA: TGTGCCAGCAGTCAACATGCGGCACTCTCCTACGAGCAGTACTTC

clone size: -
J gene: TRBJ1-2
D gene: -
CDR3 length: 12
V gene: TRBV28
CDR3 protein: CASSLSPSGYTF
CDR3 DNA: TGTGCCAGCAGTTTATCTCCATCGGGCTACACCTTC

clone size: -
J gene: TRBJ2-7
D gene: -
CDR3 length: 11
V gene: TRBV6-2/TRBV6-3
CDR3 protein: CASTEGVEQYF
CDR3 DNA: TGTGCCAGCACCGAGGGGGTCGAGCAGTACTTC